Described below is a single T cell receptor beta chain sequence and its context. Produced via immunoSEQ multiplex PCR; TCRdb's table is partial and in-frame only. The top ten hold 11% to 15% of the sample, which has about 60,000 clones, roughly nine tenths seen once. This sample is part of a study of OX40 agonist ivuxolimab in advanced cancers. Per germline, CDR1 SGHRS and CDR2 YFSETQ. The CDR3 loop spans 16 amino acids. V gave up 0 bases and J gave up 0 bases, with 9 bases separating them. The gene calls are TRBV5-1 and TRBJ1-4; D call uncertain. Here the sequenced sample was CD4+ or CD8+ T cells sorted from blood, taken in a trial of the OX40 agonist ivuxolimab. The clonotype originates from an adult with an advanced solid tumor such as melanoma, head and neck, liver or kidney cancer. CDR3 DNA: TGCGCCAGCAGCTTGGCTCTAACGGCAACTAATGAAAAACTGTTTTTT. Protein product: CASSLALTATNEKLFF.